The 17 T cell receptor beta chains below come from one sample, sequenced in a study of Ad26.COV2.S vaccination and SARS-CoV-2 variants. The treatment denotes: around 19 received Ad26.COV2.S at low or high dose, single or two shots; 5 received placebo; per-sample allocation not given. Collection of samples fell on day 63 after the first vaccine or placebo injection. This table comes from immunoSEQ multiplex PCR, and its TCRdb copy is limited to in-frame clones, with some not included. Here the sample spans 510,000 or so clones, around nine tenths being singletons. The sequenced sample was peripheral blood, obtained in a trial of Ad26.COV2.S vaccine versus placebo. These receptor sequences come from a person between 18 and 65 years old who received the Ad26.COV2.S COVID-19 vaccine or a placebo.

The gene calls are TRBV2 and TRBJ1-2; D perhaps matches TRBD1 (5 bases). The CDR3 runs 14 residues. The germline V gene encodes CDR1 SNHLY and CDR2 FYNNEI. Trimming took 3 bases from V and 0 from J, leaving 8 bases between them. The CDR3 is CASSEEGTNYGYTF. CDR3 bases: TGTGCCAGCAGTGAGGAGGGGACTAACTATGGCTACACCTTC.

The chain has TRBV2 and TRBJ1-3, with 8 bases aligning to TRBD1. Germline trimming cut 8 bases from V and 0 bases from J; bases unmatched to any gene: 0. The CDR3 covers 13 residues. The germline V gene has CDR1 SNHLY and CDR2 FYNNEI. The CDR3 DNA sequence: TGTGCCAGCGGGACAGGCTCTGGAAACACCATATATTTT. This encodes CASGTGSGNTIYF. Full variable domain (rest looked up from reference TRBV2 and TRBJ1-3): EPEVTQTPSHQVTQMGQEVILRCVPISNHLYFYWYRQILGQKVEFLVSFYNNEISEKSEIFDDQFSVERPDGSNFTLKIRSTKLEDSAMYFCASGTGSGNTIYFGEGSWLTVV.

Written as DNA, the CDR3 is TGTGCCAGCAGGGGGACCGTCAGCTCCTACAATGAGCAGTTCTTC. Amino acids: CASRGTVSSYNEQFF. This chain uses TRBV6-6 with TRBJ2-1, with D perhaps matching TRBD1 or TRBD2 (5 bases each). Deletions cut 6 bases from V and 0 bases from J, with 12 bases between. This CDR3 spans 15 amino acids. From germline, CDR1 is MNHNY and CDR2 SVGAGI (reference sequence).

The gene calls are TRBV5-1 and TRBJ2-7; D might be TRBD1 or TRBD2, each matching 5 bases. The CDR3 loop spans 13 amino acids. Germline loops: CDR1 SGHRS, CDR2 YFSETQ. Trimming left V 7 bases short and J 6 bases short, with 17 bases between. The CDR3 bases are TGCGCCAGCTCCCGGGACGGCAAGGGCGAGCAGTACTTC. This gives the protein CASSRDGKGEQYF.

The CDR3 reads CASSQQGSGANVLTF. The CDR3 nucleotides are TGTGCCAGCAGCCAGCAGGGCTCTGGGGCCAACGTCCTGACTTTC. This sequence joins TRBV4-2 and TRBJ2-6, with D perhaps matching TRBD1 (5 bases). Germline V CDR1 and CDR2: LGHNA, YNFKEQ. V was cut by 3 bases and J by 0 bases, with 6 bases left in between. This CDR3 is 15 amino acids long.

The V gene is TRBV20-1, the J gene TRBJ2-4; perhaps D is TRBD1 or TRBD2 (5 bases each). The CDR3 spans 14 residues. Germline V gene data show CDR1 as DFQATT and CDR2 as SNEGSKA (reference sequence). V lost 3 bases and J lost 8, with 17 bases in between. The DNA for the CDR3 is TGCAGTGCTAGTTTGGACGCAGGGACGGACATTCAGTACTTC. Its protein is CSASLDAGTDIQYF.

The chain recombines TRBV9 with TRBJ1-4; no clear D. Germline loops: CDR1 SGDLS, CDR2 YYNGEE. This CDR3 comprises 15 residues. Trimming left V 1 base short and J 8 bases short, with 15 bases between. CDR3 in amino acids: CASSVRSSEGEKLFF. The CDR3 coding sequence is TGTGCCAGCAGCGTACGGTCATCTGAGGGAGAAAAACTGTTTTTT.

V and J are TRBV6-2 or TRBV6-3 and TRBJ2-7; D remains ambiguous. Germline lookup yields CDR1 MNHEY and CDR2 SVGEGT. V was trimmed by 6 bases and J by 2 bases, leaving 17 bases between them. This CDR3 contains 15 residues. CDR3 in DNA: TGTGCCAGCAGCCTCCCACGGACGGCTACCTACGAGCAGTACTTC. Protein sequence: CASSLPRTATYEQYF.

DNA of the CDR3: TGTGCCAGCAGCCAAGAAGTACGGAATTCACCCCTCCACTTT. This encodes CASSQEVRNSPLHF. V usage is TRBV4-2 and J usage is TRBJ1-6; the D is unclear. The CDR3 has 14 residues. Germline lookup yields CDR1 LGHNA and CDR2 YNFKEQ. Trimming left V 0 bases short and J 7 bases short, with 7 bases between.

This clone was detected only once. The chain employs TRBV5-1 and TRBJ1-2; D is possibly TRBD1 (5 bases). The V and J ends lost 7 bases and 2 bases respectively, with 18 bases between them. The germline V gene has CDR1 SGHRS and CDR2 YFSETQ. This CDR3 has 15 residues. CDR3 nucleotide sequence: TGCGCCAGCCGGGCGGCCAGGGACGAAAACTATGGCTACACCTTC. This codes for CASRAARDENYGYTF.

The chain is built from TRBV30 and TRBJ2-1; maybe TRBD2 (6 bases). The germline V gene has CDR1 GTSNPN and CDR2 SVGIG (reference sequence). The CDR3 spans 16 residues. Trimming stripped 0 bases from V and 7 bases from J, with 19 bases between. The CDR3 DNA sequence: TGTGCCTGGAGTGTACGAGGCGGGATGACCGGTAATGAGCAGTTCTTC. This sequence encodes CAWSVRGGMTGNEQFF. The variable domain in full, with the rest retrieved from reference TRBV30 and TRBJ2-1, is SQTIHQWPATLVQPVGSPLSLECTVEGTSNPNLYWYRQAAGRGLQLLFYSVGIGQISSEVPQNLSASRPQDRQFILSSKKLLLSDSGFYLCAWSVRGGMTGNEQFFGPGTRLTVL.

This clone was found once. The V call is TRBV6-5, the J call TRBJ2-1, with 9 bases lining up with TRBD2. This CDR3 spans 14 amino acids. In germline, CDR1 is MNHEY, CDR2 SVGAGI. V shed 6 bases and J 4 bases; nucleotides not matched to a gene: 4. The CDR3 loop is CASRSGGTYNEQFF. CDR3 nucleotide sequence: TGTGCCAGCAGGAGCGGGGGGACTTACAATGAGCAGTTCTTC.

In its sample, this clone was seen once. The chain employs TRBV2 and TRBJ2-5; a weak D match, TRBD2 (5 bases). V lost 4 bases and J 5 bases, leaving 11 bases between the germline ends. This CDR3 spans 13 amino acids. Germline values: CDR1 SNHLY, CDR2 FYNNEI. The CDR3 spells CASSGRAGETQYF. The DNA for the CDR3 is TGTGCCAGCAGTGGGCGGGCCGGGGAGACCCAGTACTTC.

The rearrangement joins TRBV7-2 to TRBJ1-3; the D is unclear. With 4 bases removed from V and 0 bases from J, the gap between germline ends came to 10 bases. The germline V gene has CDR1 SGHTA and CDR2 FQGNSA. The CDR3 extends over 15 amino acids. CDR3 in DNA: TGTGCCAGCAGCTCGAGACTCAACTCTGGAAACACCATATATTTT. It codes for CASSSRLNSGNTIYF.

Turning to this clone: The identical CDR3 is also encoded by other nucleotide sequences in the sample. J is TRBJ2-3 and V is TRBV5-1, with TRBD2 matching over 13 bases. Germline V gene sequence: CDR1 SGHRS, CDR2 YFSETQ. This CDR3 has 16 amino acids. The V gene end was trimmed by 4 bases and the J gene end by 5 bases; junction bases not matched to a gene: 7. Here the CDR3 reads CASSLGLAGAGDTQYF. The CDR3 nucleotides are TGCGCCAGCAGCCTTGGACTAGCGGGAGCCGGAGATACGCAGTATTTT. Full variable domain (missing parts from reference TRBV5-1 and TRBJ2-3): KAGVTQTPRYLIKTRGQQVTLSCSPISGHRSVSWYQQTPGQGLQFLFEYFSETQRNKGNFPGRFSGRQFSNSRSEMNVSTLELGDSALYLCASSLGLAGAGDTQYFGPGTRLTVL.

The V gene is TRBV3-1 (or the pseudogene TRBV3-2), the J gene TRBJ1-2; 12 positions match TRBD1. The CDR3 contains 16 residues. After removal of 0 bases from V and 8 bases from J, the junction contained 7 bases not matched to a gene. Germline values: CDR1 LGHDT, CDR2 YNNKEL (reference sequence). CDR3 in DNA: TGTGCCAGCAGCCAAGATACGGGACAGGGGGCGTTCGGCTACACCTTC. This sequence encodes CASSQDTGQGAFGYTF.

The chain carries TRBV2 and TRBJ2-5; TRBD2 agrees at 8 bases. Germline V gene sequence: CDR1 SNHLY, CDR2 FYNNEI. V shed 8 bases and J 7 bases; nucleotides not matched to a gene: 12. CDR3 size: 14 residues. The CDR3 bases are TGTGCCAGCTCCATAGCGGGGTACTCAGGGACCCAGTACTTC. The encoded protein is CASSIAGYSGTQYF. The variable domain in full, completed from reference TRBV2 and TRBJ2-5, reads EPEVTQTPSHQVTQMGQEVILRCVPISNHLYFYWYRQILGQKVEFLVSFYNNEISEKSEIFDDQFSVERPDGSNFTLKIRSTKLEDSAMYFCASSIAGYSGTQYFGPGTRLLVL.